What follows describes a single T cell receptor (beta chain). This specimen belongs to a study of blood T cell repertoires in COVID-19. Study details: Acute and convalescent COVID-19 samples came from the United States, Italy and Spain.

Libraries were prepared by immunoSEQ multiplex PCR; TCRdb keeps only in-frame clonotypes and omits some of them. The sample contains 110,000 or so clones, around 80% of which appear only once. The sequencing input was peripheral blood. The receptor was isolated from a man aged 50 or older with acute or convalescent COVID-19.

The CDR3 coding sequence is TGTGCCAGCAGTCGGGACAGCGCCTACGAGCAGTACTTC. It specifies CASSRDSAYEQYF. V and J are TRBV5-4 and TRBJ2-7, with 7 positions matching TRBD1. Trimming removed 5 bases from V and 2 bases from J; junction bases left unmatched: 4. Per germline, CDR1 SGHNT and CDR2 YYREEE (reference sequence). The CDR3 is 13 amino acids. The complete variable domain, with remaining parts taken from reference TRBV5-4 and TRBJ2-7, reads ETGVTQSPTHLIKTRGQQVTLRCSSQSGHNTVSWYQQALGQGPQFIFQYYREEENGRGNFPPRFSGLQFPNYSSELNVNALELDDSALYLCASSRDSAYEQYFGPGTRLTVT.